A selection of T cell receptor beta chains follows, all from one sample in a study of low-dose radiotherapy and immunotherapy resistance in tumors. In TCRdb, the reads were re-called with MiXCR into one record per CDR3 protein. Among 100,000 or so distinct CDR3 sequences listed, roughly a tenth were seen once. The sequencing here drew on PBMCs, taken before treatment. The receptors shown here come from a male donor with prostate cancer. The conserved cysteine and the conserved F or W are not part of the CDR3 here. Fields, in order: V gene, J gene, CDR3 protein.

>TRBV20-1|TRBJ2-7
SAKGLGAYEQY
>TRBV9|TRBJ2-3
ASSVGGARTDTQY
>TRBV18|TRBJ2-7
ASSLGGVDEQY
>TRBV5-6|TRBJ2-3
ASSSGLAGDTQY
>TRBV7-2|TRBJ1-3
ASTAFPGGLFSGNTIY
>TRBV30|TRBJ1-1
AWDLGPNTEAF
>TRBV28|TRBJ2-7
ASSLGYEQY
>TRBV6-2/TRBV6-3|TRBJ2-1
ASSSTTLRAGYNEQF
>TRBV14|TRBJ2-7
ASSHVNGEQY
>TRBV28|TRBJ2-3
ASSLLDRGLH
>TRBV2|TRBJ2-2
ASSGLDNTGELF
>TRBV2|TRBJ1-3
ASSEGGWDTIY
>TRBV9|TRBJ2-7
ASSPRYRSYEQY
>TRBV20-1|TRBJ2-7
SASTLAGVQDEQY
>TRBV7-2|TRBJ2-5
ASSLVGTSGKETQY
>TRBV12-3/TRBV12-4|TRBJ1-1
ASSSSGARGEAF
>TRBV28|TRBJ2-1
ASSTRPDWGNEQF
>TRBV5-1|TRBJ2-3
ASSLAGTGADTQY
>TRBV4-1|TRBJ1-5
ASSQETQGSQPQH
>TRBV4-1|TRBJ2-5
ASSQGPDRSTQY
>TRBV7-6|TRBJ1-2
ASSLARGSYGYT
>TRBV6-2/TRBV6-3|TRBJ2-1
ASSSGPPSYNEQF
>TRBV11-1|TRBJ2-1
ASSYTAGTGYNEQF
>TRBV20-1|TRBJ2-5
SADGSGQGAQETQY
>TRBV10-3|TRBJ2-5
AIRRGGSGETQY
>TRBV7-8|TRBJ1-1
ASARALNTEAF
>TRBV7-6|TRBJ2-1
ASSLRTSEPNEQF
>TRBV4-1|TRBJ2-2
ASSQGGLAGVGTGELF
>TRBV28|TRBJ2-5
ASSTSGGPGETQY
>TRBV12-3/TRBV12-4|TRBJ2-3
ASSLDRVADTQY
>TRBV4-2|TRBJ1-2
ASSQDRQGGYGYT
>TRBV5-1|TRBJ1-4
ASSLDNGGKLF
>TRBV25-1|TRBJ2-1
ASSDPGQGSYNEQF
>TRBV6-5|TRBJ2-6
ASKSGSYSGANVLT
>TRBV5-5|TRBJ2-1
ASSFSGGSNNEQF
>TRBV5-6|TRBJ2-6
ASSLVSQVSGANVLT
>TRBV7-8|TRBJ2-4
ASSFRQGGNLAKNIQY
>TRBV12-3/TRBV12-4|TRBJ2-7
ASRLGASGTYEQY
>TRBV9|TRBJ2-1
ASSPDRQGPYNEQF
>TRBV30|TRBJ2-2
AWVMSGDPGAGELF
>TRBV30|TRBJ1-6
AWARLGTSSPLH
>TRBV28|TRBJ2-1
ASSTSGGPGGEQF
>TRBV19|TRBJ2-7
ASSSRTGMDEQY
>TRBV28|TRBJ1-2
ASSLRGFYGYT
>TRBV4-3|TRBJ1-3
ASSQDGFSGNTIY
>TRBV6-2/TRBV6-3|TRBJ2-1
ASSPPFGQGGEQF
>TRBV15|TRBJ2-3
ATSRGGHTDTQY
>TRBV27|TRBJ1-5
ASSPRLNQGNQPQH
>TRBV18|TRBJ2-5
ASSPRPQETQY
>TRBV20-1|TRBJ2-3
SASTSTDTQY
>TRBV28|TRBJ2-5
ASSFLKTSSDLGETQY
>TRBV28|TRBJ2-6
ASSSYTSGANVLT